The clone carrying this TCR beta chain was seen ten or more times. Antigen unknown. The data are from a study of T cell repertoires in cytomegalovirus infection. Turning to the study itself: Selected CMV epitopes included recently identified HLA-C-restricted ones as well as well-studied HLA-B-restricted ones.

Findings and limits, study-wide: There were carriers of CMV plus the relevant HLA, and cumulative public TCR beta family frequency identified them. CMV-specific TCR beta clonotypes restricted by HLA-C were the ones dominating the ex vivo response.

TCRdb redid the calling of the reads with MiXCR, one entry per CDR3 protein. The sample records around 770,000 distinct CDR3 sequences, almost 30% being singletons. V was pared by 6 bases and J by 3 bases, with 7 bases of the junction left unmatched. The CDR3 loop spans 14 amino acids. The starting material was cultured CD8+ T cells from PBMCs, obtained from culture after CMV antigen stimulation. The V gene is TRBV12-3 or TRBV12-4, the J gene TRBJ1-1; TRBD1 matches 7 bases. The TCR comes from a human donor in good health (CMV status not recorded). Some clones in this sample may be carry-over from other donors' samples. The CDR3 DNA reads as TGTGCCAGCAGGACAGGGAACGGATACACTGAAGCTTTCTTT. It encodes CASRTGNGYTEAFF.